This T cell receptor (beta chain) emerged from a study of cytomegalovirus exposure and HLA in healthy donors. The wider study: A subsequent analysis reported that the 95 to 150 validation repertoires were produced on the same platform that had also been used for the roughly 670 first-cohort repertoires. Findings of the study overall: Confirmation in vitro established that a few CMV-associated chains were specific for CMV antigens. While the bulk of TCR sequences proved rare, some public TCRs turned up in many donors.

With 1 base clipped from V and 1 base from J, the junction kept 1 base outside the gene matches. This CDR3 is built from 15 residues. The germline V gene has CDR1 SGHVS and CDR2 FQNEAQ. Here immunoSEQ multiplex PCR was the method, and the copy in TCRdb shows in-frame clones only, minus some. Of 260,000 or so clones listed, 80% to 95% are singletons. To note about this clone: The antigen is unknown.

The sequenced sample consisted of PBMCs. This receptor was obtained from a woman younger than 45 in good health and CMV-seronegative. This chain connects TRBV7-8 to TRBJ2-3; 8 nucleotides agree with TRBD2. CDR3 DNA: TGTGCCAGCAGCTTAGTCGGGGGGGGCACAGATACGCAGTATTTT. It codes for CASSLVGGGTDTQYF.